The rows below give T cell receptor beta chains drawn from one sample of a study of identical twins. TCRdb independently ran MiXCR on the 5' RACE reads; one entry per CDR3 protein. The sample includes 410,000 or so distinct CDR3 sequences, 15% to 20% seen only once; the top ten take roughly 12%. The sample was naive T cells sorted from blood. Receptor source: a man in his fifties in good health. CDR3s leave out the opening cysteine and the closing phenylalanine or tryptophan. The order of the fields is CDR3 length, clone size, V gene, CDR3 protein. Rows may omit the clone size; those that give it use once, few, many or a size class.

len: 14
abundance: .
v_gene: TRBV4-3
CDR3aa: ASSPQGQGAVYGYT

len: 11
abundance: many
v_gene: TRBV20-1
CDR3aa: SGVRTSNNEQF

len: 12
abundance: .
v_gene: TRBV20-1
CDR3aa: SATLPRVPSEQF

len: 9
abundance: .
v_gene: TRBV29-1
CDR3aa: SVRAHYGYT

len: 11
abundance: few
v_gene: TRBV12-3/TRBV12-4
CDR3aa: ASGHGDQETQY

len: 10
abundance: .
v_gene: TRBV20-1
CDR3aa: SAPQGVVEAF

len: 9
abundance: .
v_gene: TRBV28
CDR3aa: ASSRTSEQF

len: 14
abundance: few
v_gene: TRBV9
CDR3aa: ASTPRDSTNTGELF

len: 12
abundance: few
v_gene: TRBV12-3/TRBV12-4
CDR3aa: ASSLSFQGDIQY

len: 10
abundance: .
v_gene: TRBV10-3
CDR3aa: AIGTSSYEQY

len: 13
abundance: few
v_gene: TRBV18
CDR3aa: ASSRQGDMNTEAF

len: 12
abundance: few
v_gene: TRBV4-2
CDR3aa: ASSQADSTDTQY

len: 12
abundance: few
v_gene: TRBV20-1
CDR3aa: SAQTSGTSYEQY

len: 13
abundance: .
v_gene: TRBV11-2
CDR3aa: ASSWTSGSSETQY

len: 11
abundance: few
v_gene: TRBV20-1
CDR3aa: SARETGPRPQH

len: 9
abundance: few
v_gene: TRBV7-9
CDR3aa: ASSKLNEQF

len: 9
abundance: many
v_gene: TRBV27
CDR3aa: ATGQSGELF

len: 14
abundance: .
v_gene: TRBV10-2
CDR3aa: ASSSDGALGTDTQY